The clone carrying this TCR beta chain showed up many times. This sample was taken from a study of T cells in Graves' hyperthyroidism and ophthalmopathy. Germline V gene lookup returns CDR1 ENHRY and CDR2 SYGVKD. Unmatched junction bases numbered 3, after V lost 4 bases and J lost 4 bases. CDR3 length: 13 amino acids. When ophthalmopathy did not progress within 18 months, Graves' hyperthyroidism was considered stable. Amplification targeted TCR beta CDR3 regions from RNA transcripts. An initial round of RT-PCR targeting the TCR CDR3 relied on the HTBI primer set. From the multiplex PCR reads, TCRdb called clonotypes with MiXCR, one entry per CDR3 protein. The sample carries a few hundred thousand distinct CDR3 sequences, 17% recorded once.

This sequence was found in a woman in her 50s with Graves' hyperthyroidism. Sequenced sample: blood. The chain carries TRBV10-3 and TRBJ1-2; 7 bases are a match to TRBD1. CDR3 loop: CAISADRAYGYTF. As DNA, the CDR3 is TGTGCCATCAGTGCCGACAGGGCCTATGGCTACACCTTC.